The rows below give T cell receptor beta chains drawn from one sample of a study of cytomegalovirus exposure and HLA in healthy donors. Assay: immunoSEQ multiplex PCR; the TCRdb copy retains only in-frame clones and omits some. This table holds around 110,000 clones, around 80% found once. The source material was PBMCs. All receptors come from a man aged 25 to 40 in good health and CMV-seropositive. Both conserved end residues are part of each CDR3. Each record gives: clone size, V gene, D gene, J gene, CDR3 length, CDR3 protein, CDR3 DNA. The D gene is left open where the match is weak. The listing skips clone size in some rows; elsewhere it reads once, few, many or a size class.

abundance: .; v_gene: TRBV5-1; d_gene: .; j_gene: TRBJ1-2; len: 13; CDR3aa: CASSTDTSPGYTF; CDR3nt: TGCGCCAGCAGCACGGACACCTCTCCAGGCTACACCTTC
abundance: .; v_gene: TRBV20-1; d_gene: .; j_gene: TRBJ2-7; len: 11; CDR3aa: CSATIKDKRYF; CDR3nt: TGCAGTGCTACAATCAAGGACAAACGGTACTTC
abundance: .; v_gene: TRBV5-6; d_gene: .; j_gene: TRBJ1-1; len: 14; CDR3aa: CASSRGWLVTEAFF; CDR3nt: TGTGCCAGCAGCCGAGGTTGGCTGGTCACTGAAGCTTTCTTT
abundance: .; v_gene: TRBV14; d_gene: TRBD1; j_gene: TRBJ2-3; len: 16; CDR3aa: CASSQDRGQTTDTQYF; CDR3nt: TGTGCCAGCAGCCAAGATAGGGGACAGACCACAGATACGCAGTATTTT
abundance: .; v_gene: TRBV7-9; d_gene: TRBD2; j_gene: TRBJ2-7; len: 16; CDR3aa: CASSLPLRLAKHEQYF; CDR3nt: TGTGCCAGCAGCCTGCCCTTGAGACTAGCAAAGCACGAGCAGTACTTC
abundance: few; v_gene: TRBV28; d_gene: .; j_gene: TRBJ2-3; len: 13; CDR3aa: CASVEPITDTQYF; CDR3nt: TGTGCCAGCGTTGAGCCCATCACAGATACGCAGTATTTT
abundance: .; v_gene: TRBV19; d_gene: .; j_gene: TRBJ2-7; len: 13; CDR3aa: CASRHRSGYEQYF; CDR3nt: TGTGCCAGTCGCCATCGGTCAGGCTACGAGCAGTACTTC
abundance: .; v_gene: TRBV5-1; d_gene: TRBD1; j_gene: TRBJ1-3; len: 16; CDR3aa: CASSYSGTGSGNTIYF; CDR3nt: TGCGCCAGCAGCTACTCCGGGACAGGGAGCGGAAACACCATATATTTT
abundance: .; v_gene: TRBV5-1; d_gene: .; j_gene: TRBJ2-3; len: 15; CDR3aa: CASSLELVGTDTQYF; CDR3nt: TGCGCCAGCAGCTTGGAGCTCGTTGGCACAGATACGCAGTATTTT
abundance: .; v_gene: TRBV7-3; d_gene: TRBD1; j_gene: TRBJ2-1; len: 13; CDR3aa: CASSRPGGGEQFF; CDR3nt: TGTGCCAGCAGCCGCCCAGGGGGCGGTGAGCAGTTCTTC
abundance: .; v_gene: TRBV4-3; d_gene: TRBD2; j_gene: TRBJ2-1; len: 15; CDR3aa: CASSPKGLVYNEQFF; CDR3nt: TGCGCCAGCAGCCCAAAAGGACTAGTTTATAATGAGCAGTTCTTC
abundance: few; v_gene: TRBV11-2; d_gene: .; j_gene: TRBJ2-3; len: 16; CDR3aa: CASRPVRGPWWDTQYF; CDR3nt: TGTGCCAGCAGACCGGTTCGGGGTCCGTGGTGGGATACGCAGTATTTT
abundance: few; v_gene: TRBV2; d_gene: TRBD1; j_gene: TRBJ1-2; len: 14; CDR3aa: CASRQQGADLGYTF; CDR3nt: TGTGCCAGCAGGCAACAGGGGGCTGATTTGGGCTACACCTTC
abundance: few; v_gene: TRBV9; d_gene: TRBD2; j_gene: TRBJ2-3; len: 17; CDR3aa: CASSVASLAGGADTQYF; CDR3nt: TGTGCCAGCAGCGTAGCGAGTCTAGCGGGGGGTGCAGATACGCAGTATTTT
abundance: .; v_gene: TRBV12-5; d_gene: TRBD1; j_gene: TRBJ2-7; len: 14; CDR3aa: CASGLRDRGIEQYF; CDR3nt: TGTGCTAGTGGTTTGCGGGACAGGGGAATCGAGCAGTACTTC
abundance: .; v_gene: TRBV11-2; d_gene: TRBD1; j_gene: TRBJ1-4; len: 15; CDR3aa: CASRSPRGLGEKLFF; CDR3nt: TGTGCCAGCCGTTCCCCGAGGGGGCTCGGGGAAAAACTGTTTTTT
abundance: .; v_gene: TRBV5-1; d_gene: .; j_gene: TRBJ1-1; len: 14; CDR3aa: CASSLAGKNTEAFF; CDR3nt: TGCGCCAGCAGCTTGGCGGGGAAGAACACTGAAGCTTTCTTT
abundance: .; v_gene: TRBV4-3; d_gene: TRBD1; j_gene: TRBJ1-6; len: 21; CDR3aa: CASSQSTWLPLGQGAGSPLHF; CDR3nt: TGCGCCAGCAGCCAAAGCACTTGGCTCCCCCTGGGACAGGGGGCCGGGTCACCCCTCCACTTT
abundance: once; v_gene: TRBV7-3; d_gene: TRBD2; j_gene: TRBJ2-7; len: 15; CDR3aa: CASSLNAGGPHEQYF; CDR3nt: TGTGCCAGCAGCTTAAACGCGGGAGGGCCCCACGAGCAGTACTTC
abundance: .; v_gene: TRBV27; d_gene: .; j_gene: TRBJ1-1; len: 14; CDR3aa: CASSLVRGNTEAFF; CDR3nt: TGTGCCAGCAGTTTAGTCAGGGGGAACACTGAAGCTTTCTTT
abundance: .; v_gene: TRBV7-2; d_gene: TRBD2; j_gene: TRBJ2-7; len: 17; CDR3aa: CASSLVFASGDLEQQYF; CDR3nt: TGTGCCAGCAGCTTAGTTTTTGCTAGCGGGGACCTAGAGCAGCAGTACTTC
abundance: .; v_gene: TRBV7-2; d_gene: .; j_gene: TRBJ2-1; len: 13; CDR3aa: CASRTGSYNEQFF; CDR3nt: TGTGCCAGCAGGACTGGCTCCTACAATGAGCAGTTCTTC
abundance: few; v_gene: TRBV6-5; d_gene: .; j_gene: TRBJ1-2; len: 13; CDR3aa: CASSYSPGYGYTF; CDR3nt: TGTGCCAGCAGTTACTCACCAGGGTACGGCTACACCTTC
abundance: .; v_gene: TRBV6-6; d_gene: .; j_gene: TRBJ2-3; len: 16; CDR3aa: CASSRSGGAYTDTQYF; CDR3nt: TGTGCCAGCAGCCGTAGCGGCGGGGCTTACACAGATACGCAGTATTTT
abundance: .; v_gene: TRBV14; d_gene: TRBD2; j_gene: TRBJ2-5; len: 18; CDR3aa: CASSRPPYSGGAVETQYF; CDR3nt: TGTGCCAGCAGCCGACCGCCTTATAGCGGGGGGGCGGTGGAGACCCAGTACTTC
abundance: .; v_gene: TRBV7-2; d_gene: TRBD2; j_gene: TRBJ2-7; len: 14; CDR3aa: CASSLAGTNYEQYF; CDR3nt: TGTGCCAGCAGCTTAGCCGGGACTAACTACGAGCAGTACTTC
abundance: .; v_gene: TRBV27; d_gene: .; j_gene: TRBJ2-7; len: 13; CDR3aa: CASSLFSAYEQYF; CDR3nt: TGTGCCAGCAGTTTATTCTCTGCCTACGAGCAGTACTTC
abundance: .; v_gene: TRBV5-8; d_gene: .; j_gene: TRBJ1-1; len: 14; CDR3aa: CASSDRTGNTEAFF; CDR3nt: TGTGCCAGCAGCGACCGAACAGGGAACACTGAAGCTTTCTTT
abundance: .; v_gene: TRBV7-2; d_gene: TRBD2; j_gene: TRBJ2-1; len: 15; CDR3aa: CASSPSFGGAVEQFF; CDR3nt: TGTGCCAGCAGTCCCTCATTCGGGGGGGCGGTTGAGCAGTTCTTC
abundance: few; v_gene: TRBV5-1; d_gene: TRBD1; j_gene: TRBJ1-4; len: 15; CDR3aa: CASSWTGGGGEKLFF; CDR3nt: TGCGCCAGCAGCTGGACAGGGGGGGGTGGTGAAAAACTGTTTTTT
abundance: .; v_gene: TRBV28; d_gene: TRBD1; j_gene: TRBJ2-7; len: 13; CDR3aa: CATHPGQSYEQYF; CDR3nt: TGTGCAACCCACCCGGGACAGTCCTACGAGCAGTACTTC
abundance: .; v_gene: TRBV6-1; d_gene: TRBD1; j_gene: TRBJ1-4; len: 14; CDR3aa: CASIGDRGREKLFF; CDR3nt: TGTGCCAGCATTGGAGACAGGGGGAGAGAAAAACTGTTTTTT
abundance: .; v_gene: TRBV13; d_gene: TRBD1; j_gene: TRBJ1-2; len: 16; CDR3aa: CASSLGLGTANYGYTF; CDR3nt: TGTGCCAGCAGCTTAGGGCTTGGGACAGCAAACTATGGCTACACCTTC
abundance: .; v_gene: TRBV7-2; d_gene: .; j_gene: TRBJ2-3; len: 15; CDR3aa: CASSKNRLHTDTQYF; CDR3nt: TGTGCCAGCAGCAAAAACAGGTTGCACACAGATACGCAGTATTTT
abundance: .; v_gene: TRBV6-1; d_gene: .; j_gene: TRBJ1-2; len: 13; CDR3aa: CASTLTGDFGYTF; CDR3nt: TGTGCCAGCACTCTAACGGGGGATTTTGGCTACACCTTC
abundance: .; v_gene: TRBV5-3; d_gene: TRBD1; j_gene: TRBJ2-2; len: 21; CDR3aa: CARSLGITHSGTADIAGELFF; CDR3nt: TGTGCCAGAAGCTTGGGTATTACACACTCCGGGACAGCGGATATCGCCGGGGAGCTGTTTTTT
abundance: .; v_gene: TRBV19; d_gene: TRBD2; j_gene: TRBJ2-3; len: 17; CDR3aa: CASSNPGLAGDTDTQYF; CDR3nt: TGTGCCAGTAGTAACCCAGGACTAGCGGGCGACACAGATACGCAGTATTTT
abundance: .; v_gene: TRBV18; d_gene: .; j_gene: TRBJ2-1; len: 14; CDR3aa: CASSPPSRADEQFF; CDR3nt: TGTGCCAGCTCACCACCGTCCCGCGCGGATGAGCAGTTCTTC
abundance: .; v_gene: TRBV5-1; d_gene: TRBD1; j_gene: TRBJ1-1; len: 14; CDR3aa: CASSADRATTEAFF; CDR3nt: TGCGCCAGCAGCGCGGACAGGGCTACCACTGAAGCTTTCTTT
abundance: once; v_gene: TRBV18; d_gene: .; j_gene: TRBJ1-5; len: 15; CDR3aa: CASSRGGTSNQPQHF; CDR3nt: TGTGCCAGCTCACGGGGGGGTACTAGCAATCAGCCCCAGCATTTT
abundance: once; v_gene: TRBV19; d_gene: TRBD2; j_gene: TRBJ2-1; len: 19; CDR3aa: CASSSSPGGLAGTYNEQFF; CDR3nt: TGTGCCAGTAGTTCGTCCCCGGGGGGACTAGCGGGGACCTACAATGAGCAGTTCTTC
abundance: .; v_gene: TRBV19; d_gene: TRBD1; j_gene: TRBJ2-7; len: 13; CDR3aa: CASSMGQGNEQYF; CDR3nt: TGTGCCAGTAGTATGGGACAGGGAAACGAGCAGTACTTC
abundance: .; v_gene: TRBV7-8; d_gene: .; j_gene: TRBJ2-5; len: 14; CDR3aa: CASSLNRVQETQYF; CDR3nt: TGTGCCAGCAGCCTGAACAGGGTCCAAGAGACCCAGTACTTC
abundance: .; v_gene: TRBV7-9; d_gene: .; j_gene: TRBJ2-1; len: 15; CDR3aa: CASSFPRGPSNEQFF; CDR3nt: TGTGCCAGCAGCTTCCCGCGGGGGCCCTCCAATGAGCAGTTCTTC
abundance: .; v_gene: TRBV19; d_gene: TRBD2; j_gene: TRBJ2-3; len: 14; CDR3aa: CASSIGGRADTQYF; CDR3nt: TGTGCCAGTAGTATTGGCGGGAGGGCGGATACGCAGTATTTT
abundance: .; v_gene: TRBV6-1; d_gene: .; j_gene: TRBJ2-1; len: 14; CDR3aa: CASSLYPTDRQQFF; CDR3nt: TGTGCCAGCAGTCTCTATCCGACGGACAGACAGCAGTTCTTC
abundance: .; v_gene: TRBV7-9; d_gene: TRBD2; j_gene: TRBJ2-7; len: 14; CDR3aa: CASSRIAGSYEQYF; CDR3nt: TGTGCCAGCAGCCGGATAGCGGGGTCCTACGAGCAGTACTTC
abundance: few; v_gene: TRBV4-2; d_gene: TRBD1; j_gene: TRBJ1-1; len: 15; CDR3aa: CASSPLGTGNTEAFF; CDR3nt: TGTGCCAGCAGCCCTCTAGGGACAGGGAACACTGAAGCTTTCTTT
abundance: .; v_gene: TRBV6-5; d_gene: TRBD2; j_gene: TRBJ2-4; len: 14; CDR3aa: CASGGSLAKNIQYF; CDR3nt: TGTGCGTCGGGGGGGTCTCTAGCCAAAAACATTCAGTACTTC
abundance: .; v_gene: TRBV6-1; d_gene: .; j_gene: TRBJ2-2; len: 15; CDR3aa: CATPGFLAGTGELFF; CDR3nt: TGTGCCACCCCGGGCTTCCTGGCGGGGACCGGGGAGCTGTTTTTT
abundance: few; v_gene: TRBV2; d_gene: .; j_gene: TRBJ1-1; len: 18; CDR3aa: CASRDPPGLWTPNTEAFF; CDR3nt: TGTGCCAGCAGGGATCCACCGGGACTCTGGACCCCCAACACTGAAGCTTTCTTT
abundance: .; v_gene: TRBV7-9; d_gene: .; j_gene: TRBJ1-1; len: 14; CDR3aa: CSSSLIGQSTEAFF; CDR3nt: TGTTCCAGCAGCTTAATTGGACAATCCACTGAAGCTTTCTTT
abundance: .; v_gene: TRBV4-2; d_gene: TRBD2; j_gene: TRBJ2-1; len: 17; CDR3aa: CASSQEGSGGRTNEQFF; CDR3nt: TGTGCCAGCAGCCAAGAAGGGTCGGGCGGGAGAACGAATGAGCAGTTCTTC
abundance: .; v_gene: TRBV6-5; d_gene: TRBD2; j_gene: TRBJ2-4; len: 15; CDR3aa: CASTRAGGPKNIQYF; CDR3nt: TGTGCCAGCACTCGAGCGGGAGGGCCCAAAAACATTCAGTACTTC
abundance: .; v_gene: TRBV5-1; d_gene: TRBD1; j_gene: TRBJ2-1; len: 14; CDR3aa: CASSPDRGHNEQFF; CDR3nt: TGCGCCAGCAGCCCGGACAGGGGACACAATGAGCAGTTCTTC
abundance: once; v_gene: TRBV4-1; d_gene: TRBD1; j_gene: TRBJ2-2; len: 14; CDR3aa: CASSQTTGPGELFF; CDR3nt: TGCGCCAGCAGCCAAACGACAGGGCCCGGGGAGCTGTTTTTT
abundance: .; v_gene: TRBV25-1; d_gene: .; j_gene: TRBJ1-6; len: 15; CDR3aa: CASRDSMGYNSPLHF; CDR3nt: TGTGCCAGCAGGGACAGTATGGGGTATAATTCACCCCTCCACTTT